This T cell receptor (beta chain) was captured in a study of cytomegalovirus exposure and HLA in healthy donors (dated by TCRdb to 2015 to 2018). A note on the overall study: An earlier analysis of fewer than 750 of the donors reported under 300 Gb of sequence data and 90 million to 120 million unique TCR beta sequences obtained from about 179 million T cells. Roughly 300 gigabases of sequencing data and approximately 84 million unique TCR sequences were included in an early release covering several hundred HLA-typed donors. Among the approximately 400 genotyped donors, under 90% belonged to the genetic ancestry cluster associated with self-reported Caucasian donors. The study aimed to test whether cataloging public T cell receptors could reveal signatures of past pathogen exposure. The T cell repertoires of around 670 subjects were profiled by immunosequencing and related to cytomegalovirus serostatus. Besides the first cohort of roughly 700 subjects, a separate validation cohort made up of 95 to 150 different subjects was used. To predict cytomegalovirus infection status, the study combined high-throughput TCR immunosequencing, statistical association of individual TCRs with disease status, and machine learning. To study patterns of TCR occurrence, a later analysis re-analyzed previously published TCR beta repertoires from under 750 donors and added high-resolution HLA genotyping. Rather than drawing on any new phenotypic data, the later analysis identified candidate immune exposures from TCR beta sequences and the way those sequences occurred across donors. An earlier analysis of 500 to 750 of the donors applied high-throughput TCR beta sequencing to assess whether each TCR beta V gene segment acted as functional or pseudogenic. Donor age, sex, ethnicity and CMV serostatus were compiled alongside the repertoire data. Genome-wide SNP genotypes for about 65% of the roughly 670 donors were used in a later genetic analysis, which treated that subset as a discovery cohort. Every repertoire in the discovery cohort had been generated on one and the same sequencing platform. Class I and class II HLA loci were covered by the typing at four-digit resolution. Typing coverage differed by locus: A, B, C, DRB1 and DQB1 were typed in roughly 620-630 donors, DQA1 in about 550, DPA1 in 600 to 610, and DPB1 in 472. Roughly 5 DR-DQ haplotypes were handled as single units for association and clustering because linkage in the cohort was strong. Across about 370 genotyped donors of the cohort, an average of roughly 230,000 unique TCR beta nucleotide sequences per donor were sequenced, and about a sixth of those sequences were non-productive.

Overall results and qualifications from the work: A further reported finding was that TCR beta sequences accurately predicted the HLA-A and HLA-B alleles for most subjects in the first cohort. Assigning TCR associations to individual alleles was difficult when HLA alleles, especially DR and DQ, strongly co-occurred. Immune exposure information for the cohort was limited to CMV serostatus. While some public TCRs were present in many individuals, most TCR sequences turned up only very rarely across donors. Most CMV-associated TCR beta chains appeared to be HLA-restricted in a later analysis, and the HLA associations seemed to be driven largely by CMV exposure. A later genetic analysis associated a missense DCLRE1C variant with V-gene and J-gene trimming of TCR beta chains, and an independent cohort replicated the association. An earlier analysis of several hundred of the donors showed that most TCR beta V segments appeared in productive rearrangements either about 87% or about 30% of the time, which broadly matched IMGT annotations. According to a later analysis, parvovirus B19, influenza, CMV and Epstein-Barr virus appeared linked to several top co-occurrence clusters. A total of some 180 TCR beta chains were listed by the study as associated with cytomegalovirus. This cohort had only TCR beta chains sequenced, and the lack of alpha or paired-chain data limited which features could be detected. According to a later analysis, TCR association rates differed among HLA loci, with DRB1 alleles showing the most associated TCRs and HLA-C alleles showing the fewest. HLA typing was unavailable for some donors at each locus, so association tests used only the typed subset. Specific HLA alleles were associated with 15,000 to 20,000 TCR beta sequences at a false discovery rate of 0.05 in a later analysis. A group of highly shared sequence variants was considered likely to be a technical artifact of the sequencing pipeline. Because counts were too low, roughly 16 rarely observed V segments, including chromosome 9 orphons, were left out of the earlier analysis of a few hundred of the donors. Sequencing depth was assumed to be roughly uniform across donors in the presence/absence analyses, though that assumption may not hold. According to the authors, the approach could potentially be generalized to other disease states and immunological phenotypes. In vitro tests confirmed that a few of the cytomegalovirus-associated TCR beta chains recognize cytomegalovirus antigens. A later analysis found that HLA-associated TCR beta chains were more clonally expanded and had lower generation probabilities than equally common non-associated chains. Cytomegalovirus status was reported to be diagnosed by the classifier with high specificity and sensitivity in both the original and validation cohorts. Linkage disequilibrium might explain the correlated functional status among segregating V segments, but an unknown experimental factor could not be excluded. A later genetic analysis reported fewer N-insertions in productive TCRs among donors in an Asian-associated ancestry cluster than the roughly 620-donor mean.

The library was made by the immunoSEQ multiplex PCR assay. For the multiplex PCR, a mixture combining 60 forward primers for TCR Vbeta segments and 13 reverse primers for TCR Jbeta segments was used. A multiplex PCR assay on genomic DNA amplified the CDR3 region of rearranged TCR beta genes. Amplified TCR beta libraries were sequenced as 87-base-pair reads on the Illumina HiSeq System. Per the source publication's procedure: A later analysis counted some 74 million unique TCR beta chains across the 550 to 750 repertoires, and 9 million to 14 million of these chains were shared by at least two donors. A nearest-neighbor algorithm error-corrected the raw reads and collapsed the reads into unique sequences, merging closely related sequences to remove PCR and sequencing errors. Alignment of CDR3 sequences to IMGT reference sequences was used to assign V, D and J gene segments. For a sequence to be retained, at least a six-nucleotide match to both a V gene segment and a J gene segment was required. Rearrangements were classified as productive when the CDR3 lacked stop codons and remained in frame with V and J, and all other rearrangements were classified as non-productive. CDR3 was defined by IMGT convention, running from the second conserved V-encoded cysteine to the conserved J-encoded phenylalanine. In an earlier analysis of around 540 of the donors, sequences lacking an unambiguous match to a single V gene segment were excluded. In an earlier analysis of roughly 600 of the donors, a V segment was called functional when productive rearrangements were above 56.7%, and segregating when the standard deviation between donors exceeded 5%. To diagnose cytomegalovirus status from the catalog of TCR beta chain sequences, a statistical classification framework was built. In a later analysis, TCR nucleotide sequences were compared against IMGT/GENE-DB human TR gene sequences so that V and J genes could be assigned. Using the TCRdist pipeline, a later analysis assigned CDR3 sequences along with most-parsimonious VDJ recombination scenarios. A later analysis defined each TCR beta chain by its CDR3 amino acid sequence plus V-gene family, and excluded reads lacking a unique V-gene family. A later analysis removed over 500 highly shared, low-generation-probability nucleotide sequences to deal with suspected cross-contamination and a sequencing artifact. A later analysis calculated a clonal expansion index for each public chain from normalized within-repertoire ranks of inferred template counts. Generation probabilities in a later analysis came from a VDJ recombination model fitted to out-of-frame rearrangements, and those results were checked against IGoR. In a later analysis, hypergeometric tests were used to score TCR-TCR, TCR-HLA and TCR-CMV co-occurrence, with a repertoire-size bias correction applied to TCR pairs. To estimate false discovery rates, a later analysis permuted the HLA or CMV assignments 20 times. In a later analysis, co-occurring TCRs were grouped using DBSCAN, and TCRdist sequence similarity was added for clustering within HLA-allele-positive subsets. For co-occurrence clustering, repertoires with fewer than 30,000 or more than 120,000 public chains were excluded, along with roughly 5 repertoires with anomalous nucleotide sharing. TCRdb provides this immuneACCESS table in a form limited to in-frame rearrangements. Some clones are lacking; in checked studies, under half of them reflect an unresolved V gene, and why the rest are absent is not known. V, J and clone size are those of that table, while D and trimming were read from the DNA. A total of roughly 80,000 clones appear in this sample, around 80% of them only once. The ten largest clones represent roughly 3% of the sample.

The cohort was made up of hundreds of healthy bone marrow donors. All cohort members were sampled while nominally healthy, although unrecorded immune exposures were likely present. The donor was CMV seropositive and was included in the group of some 290 seropositive cohort members. A peripheral blood sample was collected from each donor, and TCR beta sequencing was performed on peripheral blood mononuclear cells. Genomic DNA was extracted from the blood cell samples with the Qiagen DNeasy Blood Extraction Kit. As to this clone: It has no known antigen specificity. No much larger clone exists at a distance of one base, and base qualities are not known.

The receptor was isolated from a man aged 50 to 59 in good health and CMV-seropositive. The sample consisted of PBMCs.

The nucleotides are TGTGCCAGCTCCAGGACAGGGATGGGGAACACTGAAGCTTTCTTT. This sequence encodes CASSRTGMGNTEAFF. This sequence uses TRBV19 and TRBJ1-1; 8 bases in the junction line up with TRBD1. The CDR3, from cysteine to phenylalanine, totals 15 residues. Of all the DNA, just the CDR3 is kept, 45 bases in frame from base 1. Relative to germline, V is missing 9 bases and J is missing 1 base, with 10 bases of the junction outside any gene match. Taken from the germline V gene (reference sequence), the CDR1 and CDR2 loops are LNHDA and SQIVND.